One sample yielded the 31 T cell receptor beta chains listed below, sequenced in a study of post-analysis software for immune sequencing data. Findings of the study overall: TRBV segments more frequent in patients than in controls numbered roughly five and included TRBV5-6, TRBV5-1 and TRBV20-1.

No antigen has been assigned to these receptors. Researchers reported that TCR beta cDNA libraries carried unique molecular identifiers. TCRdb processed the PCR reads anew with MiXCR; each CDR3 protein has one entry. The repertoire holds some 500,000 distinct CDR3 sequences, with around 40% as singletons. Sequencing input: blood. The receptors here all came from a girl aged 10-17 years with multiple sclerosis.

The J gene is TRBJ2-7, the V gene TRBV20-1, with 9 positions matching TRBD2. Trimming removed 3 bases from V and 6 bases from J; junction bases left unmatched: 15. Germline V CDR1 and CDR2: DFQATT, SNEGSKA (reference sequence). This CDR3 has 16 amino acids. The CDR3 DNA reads TGCAGTGCTAGGGACCCCCTAGTAGCGGGAGATTCCGAGCAGTACTTC. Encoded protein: CSARDPLVAGDSEQYF.

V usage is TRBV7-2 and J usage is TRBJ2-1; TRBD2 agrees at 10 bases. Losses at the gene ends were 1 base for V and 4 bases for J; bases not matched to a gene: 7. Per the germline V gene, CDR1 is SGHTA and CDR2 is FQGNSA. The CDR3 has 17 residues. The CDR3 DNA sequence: TGTGCCAGCAGCTTAGACTTAACTAGCGGGACGTACAATGAGCAGTTCTTC. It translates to CASSLDLTSGTYNEQFF.

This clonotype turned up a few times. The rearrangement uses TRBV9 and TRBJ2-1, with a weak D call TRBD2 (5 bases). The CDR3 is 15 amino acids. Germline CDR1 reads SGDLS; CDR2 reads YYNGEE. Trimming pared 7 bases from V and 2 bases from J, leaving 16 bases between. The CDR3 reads CASDSGTSPYNEQFF. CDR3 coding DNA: TGTGCCAGCGACTCGGGAACGAGCCCCTACAATGAGCAGTTCTTC.

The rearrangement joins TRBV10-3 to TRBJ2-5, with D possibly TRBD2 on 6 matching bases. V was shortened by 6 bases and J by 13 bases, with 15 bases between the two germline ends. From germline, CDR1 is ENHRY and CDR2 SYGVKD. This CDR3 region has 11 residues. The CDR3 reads CAISTGTSLYF. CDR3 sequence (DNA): TGTGCCATCAGCACCGGGACTTCCCTGTACTTC.

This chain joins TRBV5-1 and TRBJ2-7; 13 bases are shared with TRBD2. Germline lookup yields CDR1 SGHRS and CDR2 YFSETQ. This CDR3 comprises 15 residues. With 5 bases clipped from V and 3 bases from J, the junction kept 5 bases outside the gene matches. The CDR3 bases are TGCGCCAGCAGACCTACTAGCGGGAGGGACTACGAGCAGTACTTC. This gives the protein CASRPTSGRDYEQYF. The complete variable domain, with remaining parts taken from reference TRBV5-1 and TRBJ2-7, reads KAGVTQTPRYLIKTRGQQVTLSCSPISGHRSVSWYQQTPGQGLQFLFEYFSETQRNKGNFPGRFSGRQFSNSRSEMNVSTLELGDSALYLCASRPTSGRDYEQYFGPGTRLTVT.

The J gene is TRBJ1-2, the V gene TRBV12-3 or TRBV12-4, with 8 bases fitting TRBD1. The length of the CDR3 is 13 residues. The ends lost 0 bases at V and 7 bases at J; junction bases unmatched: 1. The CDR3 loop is CASSLAQGGGYTF. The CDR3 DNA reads TGTGCCAGCAGTTTAGCACAGGGGGGTGGCTACACCTTC.

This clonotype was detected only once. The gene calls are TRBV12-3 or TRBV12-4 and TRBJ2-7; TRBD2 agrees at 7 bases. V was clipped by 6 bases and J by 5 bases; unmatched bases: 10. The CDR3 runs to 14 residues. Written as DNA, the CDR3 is TGTGCCAGCAGCGGAGGACGGGCGGGGGACGAGCAGTACTTC. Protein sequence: CASSGGRAGDEQYF.

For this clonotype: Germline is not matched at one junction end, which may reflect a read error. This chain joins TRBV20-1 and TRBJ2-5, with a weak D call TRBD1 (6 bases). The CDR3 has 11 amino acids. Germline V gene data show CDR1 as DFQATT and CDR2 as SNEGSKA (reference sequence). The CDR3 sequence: CSAIGQKERGF. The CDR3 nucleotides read TGCAGTGCTATCGGACAGAAGGAAAGAGGCTTC.

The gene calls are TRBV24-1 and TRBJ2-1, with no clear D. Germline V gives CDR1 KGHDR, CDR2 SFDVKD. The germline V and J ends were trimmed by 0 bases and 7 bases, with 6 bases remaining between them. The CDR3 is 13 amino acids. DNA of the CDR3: TGTGCCACCAGTGATTTGGTTGAGAATGAGCAGTTCTTC. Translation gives CATSDLVENEQFF.

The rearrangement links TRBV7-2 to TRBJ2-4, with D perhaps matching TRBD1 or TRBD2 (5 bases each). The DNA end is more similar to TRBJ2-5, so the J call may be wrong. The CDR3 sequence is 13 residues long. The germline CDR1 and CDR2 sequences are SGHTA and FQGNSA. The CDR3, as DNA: TGTGCCAGCACCCGGGGCCAGCGAGAGACCCAGTACTTC. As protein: CASTRGQRETQYF.

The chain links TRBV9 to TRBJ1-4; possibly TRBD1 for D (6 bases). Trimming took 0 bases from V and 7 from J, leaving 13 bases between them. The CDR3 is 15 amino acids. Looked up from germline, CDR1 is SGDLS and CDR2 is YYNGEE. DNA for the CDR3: TGTGCCAGCAGCGTAGACCCAGGGGTTAGTGAAAAACTGTTTTTT. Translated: CASSVDPGVSEKLFF.

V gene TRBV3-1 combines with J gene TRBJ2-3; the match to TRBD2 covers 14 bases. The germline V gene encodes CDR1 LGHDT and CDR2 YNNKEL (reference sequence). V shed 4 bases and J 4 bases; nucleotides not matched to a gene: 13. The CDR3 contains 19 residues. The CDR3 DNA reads TGTGCCAGCAGCCCTATGGGTTCGGGACTAGCGGGAGTCGCAGATACGCAGTATTTT. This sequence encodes CASSPMGSGLAGVADTQYF.

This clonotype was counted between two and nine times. CDR3 protein: CASSLSGLAGGEQFF. CDR3 sequence (DNA): TGTGCCAGCAGTTTAAGCGGACTAGCGGGAGGGGAGCAGTTCTTC. This chain joins TRBV27 and TRBJ2-1; 15 nucleotides line up with TRBD2. V lost 2 bases, J lost 10 bases, and 3 bases stayed unmatched. There are 15 residues in the CDR3. Germline assignment: CDR1 MNHEY and CDR2 SMNVEV (reference sequence).

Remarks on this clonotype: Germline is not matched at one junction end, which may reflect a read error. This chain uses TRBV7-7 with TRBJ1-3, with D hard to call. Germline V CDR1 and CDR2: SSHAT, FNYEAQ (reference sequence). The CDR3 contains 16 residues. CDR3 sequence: CASSSGPPGPGNTIYF. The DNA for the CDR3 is TGTGCTAGCAGCTCTGGGCCACCAGGCCCTGGAAACACCATATATTTT.

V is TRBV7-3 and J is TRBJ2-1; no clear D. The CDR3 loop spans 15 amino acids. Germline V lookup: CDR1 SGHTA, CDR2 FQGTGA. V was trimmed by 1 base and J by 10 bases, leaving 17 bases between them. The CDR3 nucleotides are TGTGCCAGCAGCTTAAGTCCAACGATGGTAGGGGAGCAGTTCTTC. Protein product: CASSLSPTMVGEQFF.

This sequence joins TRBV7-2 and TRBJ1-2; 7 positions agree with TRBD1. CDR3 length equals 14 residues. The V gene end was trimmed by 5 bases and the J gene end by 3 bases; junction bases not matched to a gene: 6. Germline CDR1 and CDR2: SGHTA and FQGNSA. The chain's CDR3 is CASSQTTGDYGYTF. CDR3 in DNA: TGTGCCAGCAGCCAAACAACAGGGGACTATGGCTACACCTTC.

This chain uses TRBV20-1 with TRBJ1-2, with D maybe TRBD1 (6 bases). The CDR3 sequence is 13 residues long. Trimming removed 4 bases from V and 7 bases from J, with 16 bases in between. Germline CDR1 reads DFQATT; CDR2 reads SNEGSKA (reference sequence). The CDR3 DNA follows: TGCAGTGCTACCCAAGGGGGTTTAGGTGGCTACACCTTC. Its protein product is CSATQGGLGGYTF.

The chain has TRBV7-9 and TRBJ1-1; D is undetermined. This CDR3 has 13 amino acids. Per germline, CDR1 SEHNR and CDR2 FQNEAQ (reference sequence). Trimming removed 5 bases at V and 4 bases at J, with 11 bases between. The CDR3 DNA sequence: TGTGCCAGCAGCCCGACGGAAACCACTGAAGCTTTCTTT. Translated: CASSPTETTEAFF.

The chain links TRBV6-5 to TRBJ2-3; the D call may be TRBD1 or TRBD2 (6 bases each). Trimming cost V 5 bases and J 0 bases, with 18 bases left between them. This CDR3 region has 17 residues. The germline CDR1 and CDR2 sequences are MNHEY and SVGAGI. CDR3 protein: CASSTTPGGGSTDTQYF. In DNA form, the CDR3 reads TGTGCCAGCAGTACTACTCCAGGAGGGGGGAGCACAGATACGCAGTATTTT.

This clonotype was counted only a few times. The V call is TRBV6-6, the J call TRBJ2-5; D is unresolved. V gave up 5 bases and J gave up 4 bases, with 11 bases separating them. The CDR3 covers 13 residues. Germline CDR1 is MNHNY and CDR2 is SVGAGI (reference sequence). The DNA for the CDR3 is TGTGCCAGCAGTCGCGAACACCGAGAGACCCAGTACTTC. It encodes CASSREHRETQYF.

The CDR3 region has the DNA TGTGCCAGCAGTTTAACTAGCGGGACCTTCTACAATGAGCAGTTCTTC. Protein: CASSLTSGTFYNEQFF. This rearrangement joins TRBV12-3 or TRBV12-4 to TRBJ2-1, with TRBD2 matching over 10 bases. This CDR3 has 16 amino acids. Trimming at V came to 2 bases and at J to 3 bases, leaving 4 bases not matched to a gene.

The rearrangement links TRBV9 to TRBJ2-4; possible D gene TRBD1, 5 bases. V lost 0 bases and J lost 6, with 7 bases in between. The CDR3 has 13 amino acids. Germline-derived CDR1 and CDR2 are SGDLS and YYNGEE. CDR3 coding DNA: TGTGCCAGCAGCGTAGGGGGCGGAAACATTCAGTACTTC. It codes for CASSVGGGNIQYF.

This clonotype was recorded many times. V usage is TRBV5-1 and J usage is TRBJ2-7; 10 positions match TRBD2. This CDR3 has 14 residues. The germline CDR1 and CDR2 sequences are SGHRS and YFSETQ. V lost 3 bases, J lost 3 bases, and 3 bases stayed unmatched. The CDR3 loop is CASSSTSGNYEQYF. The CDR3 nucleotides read TGCGCCAGCAGCTCTACTAGCGGGAACTACGAGCAGTACTTC.

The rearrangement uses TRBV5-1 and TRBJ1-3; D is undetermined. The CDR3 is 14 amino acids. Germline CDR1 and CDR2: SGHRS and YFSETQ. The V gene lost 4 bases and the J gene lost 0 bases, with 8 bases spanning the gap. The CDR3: CASSTGSSGNTIYF. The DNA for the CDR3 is TGCGCCAGCAGCACGGGCAGCTCTGGAAACACCATATATTTT.

CDR3 loop: CASTYLAAGFYEQYF. Here the CDR3 DNA reads TGTGCCAGCACTTATTTGGCGGCGGGATTCTACGAGCAGTACTTC. The chain is built from TRBV11-2 and TRBJ2-7; D may be TRBD2 (6 bases). Trimming pared 7 bases from V and 3 bases from J, leaving 19 bases between. Germline CDR1 and CDR2: SGHAT and FQNNGV. This CDR3 is 15 amino acids long. The whole variable domain, remainder taken from reference TRBV11-2 and TRBJ2-7, is EAGVAQSPRYKIIEKRQSVAFWCNPISGHATLYWYQQILGQGPKLLIQFQNNGVVDDSQLPKDRFSAERLKGVDSTLKIQPAKLEDSAVYLCASTYLAAGFYEQYFGPGTRLTVT.

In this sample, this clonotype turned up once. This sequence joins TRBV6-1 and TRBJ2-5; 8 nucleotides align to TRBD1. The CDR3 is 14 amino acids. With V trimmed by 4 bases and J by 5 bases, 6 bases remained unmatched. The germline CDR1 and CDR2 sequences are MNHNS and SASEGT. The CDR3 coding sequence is TGTGCCAGCAGTGGACGGACAGGGTGGGAGACCCAGTACTTC. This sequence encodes CASSGRTGWETQYF.

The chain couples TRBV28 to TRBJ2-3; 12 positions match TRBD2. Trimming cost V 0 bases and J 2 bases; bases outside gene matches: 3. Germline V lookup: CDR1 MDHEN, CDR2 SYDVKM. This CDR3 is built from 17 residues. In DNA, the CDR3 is TGTGCCAGCAGTTTATGGACTAGCGGGAGCTCCACAGATACGCAGTATTTT. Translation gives CASSLWTSGSSTDTQYF. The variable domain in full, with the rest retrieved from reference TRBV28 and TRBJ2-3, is DVKVTQSSRYLVKRTGEKVFLECVQDMDHENMFWYRQDPGLGLRLIYFSYDVKMKEKGDIPEGYSVSREKKERFSLILESASTNQTSMYLCASSLWTSGSSTDTQYFGPGTRLTVL.

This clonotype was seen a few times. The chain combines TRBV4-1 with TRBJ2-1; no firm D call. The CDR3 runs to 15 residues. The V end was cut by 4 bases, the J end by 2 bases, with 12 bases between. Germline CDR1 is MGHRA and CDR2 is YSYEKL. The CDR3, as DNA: TGCGCCAGCAGCCTTATAGCCCTCACCTACAATGAGCAGTTCTTC. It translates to CASSLIALTYNEQFF.

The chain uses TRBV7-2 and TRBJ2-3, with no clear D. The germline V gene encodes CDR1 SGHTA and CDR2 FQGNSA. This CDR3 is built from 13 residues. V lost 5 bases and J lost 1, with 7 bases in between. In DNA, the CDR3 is TGTGCCAGCAGCGATCTCCGCACAGATACGCAGTATTTT. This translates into CASSDLRTDTQYF.

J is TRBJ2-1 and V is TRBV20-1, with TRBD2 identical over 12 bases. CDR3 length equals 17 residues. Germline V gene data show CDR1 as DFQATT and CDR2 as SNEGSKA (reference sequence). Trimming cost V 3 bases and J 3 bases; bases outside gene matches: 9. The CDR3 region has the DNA TGCAGTGCTAGGCAACTAGCGGGAGGTGGTGGCTACAATGAGCAGTTCTTC. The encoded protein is CSARQLAGGGGYNEQFF.

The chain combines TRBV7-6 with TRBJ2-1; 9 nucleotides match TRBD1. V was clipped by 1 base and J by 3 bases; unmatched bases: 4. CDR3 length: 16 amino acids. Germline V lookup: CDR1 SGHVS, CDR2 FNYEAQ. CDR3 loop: CASSLGGQGFYNEQFF. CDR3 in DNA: TGTGCCAGCAGCTTAGGGGGACAGGGCTTCTACAATGAGCAGTTCTTC.